This paragraph reports one T cell receptor beta chain. Its antigen is unknown. This sample was included in a study of chemoradiotherapy in HPV16-positive cancers. Study-wide points: Non-HPV-specific T cells did not expand in tumors during treatment, whereas candidate HPV-specific clones and E7-related motifs did.

Generated by immunoSEQ multiplex PCR, the TCRdb table keeps only in-frame clones and is missing some. This sample yields roughly 9,000 clones, of which roughly four fifths are seen a single time; 35% to 45% belongs to the top ten. Over chemoradiotherapy, repertoires were sampled more than once. Germline loops: CDR1 SGHTA, CDR2 FQGNSA. Trimming at V came to 5 bases and at J to 4 bases, leaving 6 bases not matched to a gene. The CDR3 is 14 amino acids. This chain connects TRBV7-2 to TRBJ1-2; 8 bases fit TRBD1. The source of this sequence is a human donor with HPV-associated anogenital cancer. The sample consisted of tumor tissue, taken from a patient who underwent chemoradiotherapy. As DNA, the CDR3 is TGTGCCAGCAGCCCGCGGACAGGGCTCTATGGCTACACCTTC. It yields the protein CASSPRTGLYGYTF.